This T cell receptor (beta chain) was sequenced for a study of blood T cells in healthy people across ages. Study summary: Template switching recovered approximately one barcoded beta molecule for every two T cells.

A second PCR of 7 to 11 cycles used a sample-barcoded 5' primer and a J-beta primer mix. Each CDR3 protein is one row after TCRdb ran MiXCR on the 5' RACE reads. The sample includes 910,000 or so distinct CDR3 sequences, roughly 51% seen only once; the top ten take roughly a fifth. Study findings and constraints: The unsorted PBMCs prevented any conclusive comparison of naive versus antigen-experienced cells.

About this clonotype: The antigen remains unidentified.

Germline lookup yields CDR1 SEHNR and CDR2 FQNEAQ (reference sequence). The V end lost 1 base, the J end lost 1 base, and 10 bases lay between the germline ends. The CDR3 runs to 15 residues. The sample taken for sequencing was blood. The TCR was taken from a woman aged 60-75 years in good health. This chain connects TRBV7-9 to TRBJ1-1; no reliable D call. The chain's CDR3 is CASSLGMTANTEAFF. CDR3 DNA: TGTGCCAGCAGCTTAGGAATGACGGCGAACACTGAAGCTTTCTTT.